This T cell receptor beta chain derives from a study of PD-1 blockade in mismatch repair-deficient tumors. The wider study: Patients had about a dozen mismatch repair-deficient cancer types, all previously treated and progressing. Study-wide results and limits: Rapid post-treatment expansion, then contraction, generally preceding radiologic response, marked tumor-resident clones.

Using immunoSEQ multiplex PCR, the repertoire was profiled, and TCRdb retains in-frame clones only, with some absent. The repertoire includes 130,000 or so clones, 86% of them detected once, and about 13% sits in the top ten. The CDR3 has 15 amino acids. V was cut by 2 bases and J by 7 bases, with 19 bases left in between. Germline CDR1 SGDLS, CDR2 YYNGEE. The TCR-sequenced patients were a few responders to pembrolizumab. Comment on this clone: Its antigen is not identified.

The source is an adult with mismatch repair-deficient cancer. Material: peripheral blood, obtained 44 weeks after starting pembrolizumab. The rearrangement links TRBV9 to TRBJ2-7; D is uncertain. The CDR3 DNA reads TGTGCCAGCAGCGTTGAGCCTCTACCTACCCGGGAGCAGTACTTC. It translates to CASSVEPLPTREQYF.